The T cell receptor beta chain described here comes from a study of CD8+ T cells in alopecia areata. V was clipped by 5 bases and J by 4 bases; unmatched bases: 10. The CDR3 length is 16 residues. Germline loops: CDR1 MNHNY, CDR2 SVGAGI (reference sequence). Sequencing templates came from extracted RNA that was reverse transcribed into cDNA. Profiled with immunoSEQ multiplex PCR; TCRdb holds only in-frame clones, not every one. This table holds 110,000 or so clones, 55% to 70% found once. This clone showed up just a few times. The receptor comes from a human donor in good health. Specimen: CD4+ T cells sorted from blood. The chain joins TRBV6-6 to TRBJ2-2, with TRBD1 identical over 7 bases. The CDR3 coding sequence is TGTGCCAGCAGTAAAGAAGGGGGCGATGGCACCGGGGAGCTGTTTTTT. It specifies CASSKEGGDGTGELFF.